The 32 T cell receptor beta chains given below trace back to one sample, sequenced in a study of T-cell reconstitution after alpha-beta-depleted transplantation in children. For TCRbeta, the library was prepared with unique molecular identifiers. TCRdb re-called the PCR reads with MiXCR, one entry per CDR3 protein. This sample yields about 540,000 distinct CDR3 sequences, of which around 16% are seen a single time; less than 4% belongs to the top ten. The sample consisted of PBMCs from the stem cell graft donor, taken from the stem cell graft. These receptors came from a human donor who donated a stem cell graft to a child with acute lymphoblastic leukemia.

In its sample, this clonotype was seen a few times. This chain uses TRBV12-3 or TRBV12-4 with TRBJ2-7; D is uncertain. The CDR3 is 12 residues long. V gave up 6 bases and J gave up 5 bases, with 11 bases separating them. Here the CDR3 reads CASSGQPNEQYF. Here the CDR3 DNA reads TGTGCCAGCAGCGGGCAGCCCAACGAGCAGTACTTC.

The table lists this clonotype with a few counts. The CDR3 DNA follows: TGCAGTGCTAGAGCCCCCGGCGGAACTAACTATGGCTACACCTTC. It yields the protein CSARAPGGTNYGYTF. This rearrangement joins TRBV20-1 to TRBJ1-2; no definite D call. Germline CDR1 DFQATT, CDR2 SNEGSKA (reference sequence). The CDR3 runs to 15 residues. V was clipped by 1 base and J by 0 bases, with 12 bases between them.

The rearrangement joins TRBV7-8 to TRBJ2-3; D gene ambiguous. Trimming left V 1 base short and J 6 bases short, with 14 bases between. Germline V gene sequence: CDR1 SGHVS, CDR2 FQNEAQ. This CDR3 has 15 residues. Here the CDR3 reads CASSLVPRWSDTQYF. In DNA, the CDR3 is TGTGCCAGCAGCTTAGTGCCTAGATGGTCGGATACGCAGTATTTT.

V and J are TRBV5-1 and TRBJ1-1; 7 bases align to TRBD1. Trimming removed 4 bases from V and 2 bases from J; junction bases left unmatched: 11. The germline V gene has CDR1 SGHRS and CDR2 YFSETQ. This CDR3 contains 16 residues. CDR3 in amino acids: CASSLQGKRVNTEAFF. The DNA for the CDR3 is TGCGCCAGCAGCCTACAGGGGAAGAGGGTCAACACTGAAGCTTTCTTT.

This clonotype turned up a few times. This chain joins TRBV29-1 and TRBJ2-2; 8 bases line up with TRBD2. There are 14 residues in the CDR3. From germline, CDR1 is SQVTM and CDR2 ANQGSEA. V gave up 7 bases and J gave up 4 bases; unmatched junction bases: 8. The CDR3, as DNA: TGCAGCGGCGTAGCGGGGAGGTCCACCGGGGAGCTGTTTTTT. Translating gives CSGVAGRSTGELFF.

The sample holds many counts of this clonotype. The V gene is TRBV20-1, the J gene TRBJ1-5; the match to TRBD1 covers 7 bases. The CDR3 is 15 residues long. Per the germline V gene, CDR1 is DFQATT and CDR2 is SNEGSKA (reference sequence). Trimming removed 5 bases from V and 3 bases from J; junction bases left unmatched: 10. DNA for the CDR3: TGCAGTGCTGGCACAGGGGCCGTTCACAATCAGCCCCAGCATTTT. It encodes CSAGTGAVHNQPQHF.

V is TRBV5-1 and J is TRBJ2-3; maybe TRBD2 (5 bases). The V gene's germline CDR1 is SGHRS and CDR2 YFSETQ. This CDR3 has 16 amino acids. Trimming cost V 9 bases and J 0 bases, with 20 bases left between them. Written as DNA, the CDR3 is TGCGCCACCAATCTCGGAAGCGGTTACAGCACAGATACGCAGTATTTT. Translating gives CATNLGSGYSTDTQYF.

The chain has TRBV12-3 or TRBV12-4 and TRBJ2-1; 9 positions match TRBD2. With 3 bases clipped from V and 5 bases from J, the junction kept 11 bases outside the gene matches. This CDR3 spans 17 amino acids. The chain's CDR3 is CASSLFAGGPSNNEQFF. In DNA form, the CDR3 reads TGTGCCAGCAGTTTGTTCGCGGGAGGGCCCTCGAACAATGAGCAGTTCTTC.

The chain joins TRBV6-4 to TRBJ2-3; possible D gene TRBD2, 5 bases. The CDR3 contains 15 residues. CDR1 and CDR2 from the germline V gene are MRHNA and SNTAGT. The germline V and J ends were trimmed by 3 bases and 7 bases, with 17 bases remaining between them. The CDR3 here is CASSEVIGGGYTQYF. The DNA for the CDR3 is TGTGCCAGCAGTGAAGTAATAGGAGGCGGGTATACGCAGTATTTT.

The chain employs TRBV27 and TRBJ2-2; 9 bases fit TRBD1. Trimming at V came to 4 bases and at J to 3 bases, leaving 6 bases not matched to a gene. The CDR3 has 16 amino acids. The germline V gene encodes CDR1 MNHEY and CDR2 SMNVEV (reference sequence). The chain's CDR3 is CASSSLDRGYTGELFF. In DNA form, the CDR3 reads TGTGCCAGCAGTTCCCTCGACAGGGGGTACACCGGGGAGCTGTTTTTT.

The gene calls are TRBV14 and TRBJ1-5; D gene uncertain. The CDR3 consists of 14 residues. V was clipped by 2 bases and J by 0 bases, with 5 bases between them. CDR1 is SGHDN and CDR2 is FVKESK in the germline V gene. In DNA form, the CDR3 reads TGTGCCAGCAGCCAATACTATAGCAATCAGCCCCAGCATTTT. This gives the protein CASSQYYSNQPQHF.

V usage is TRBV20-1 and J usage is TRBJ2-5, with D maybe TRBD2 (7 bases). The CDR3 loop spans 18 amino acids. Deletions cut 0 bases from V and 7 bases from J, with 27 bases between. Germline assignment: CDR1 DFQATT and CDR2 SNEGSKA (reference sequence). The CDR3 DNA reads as TGCAGTGCTAGAGATCCCGGGGGCGGGGAGGGTTTCTGGGGGACCCAGTACTTC. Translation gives CSARDPGGGEGFWGTQYF.

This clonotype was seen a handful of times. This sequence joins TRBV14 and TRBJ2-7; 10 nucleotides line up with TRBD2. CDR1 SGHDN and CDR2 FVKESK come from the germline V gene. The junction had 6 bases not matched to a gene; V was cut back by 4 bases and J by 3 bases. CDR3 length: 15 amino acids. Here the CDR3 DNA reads TGTGCCAGCAGCCCTTTAGCGGGAGGAATCTACGAGCAGTACTTC. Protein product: CASSPLAGGIYEQYF.

The CDR3 protein is CSVGRGARSNEQFF. The DNA for the CDR3 is TGCAGCGTTGGTAGGGGGGCCCGATCAAATGAGCAGTTCTTC. The rearrangement joins TRBV29-1 to TRBJ2-1; the D gene could be TRBD1 or TRBD2 (6 bases each). The CDR3 runs to 14 residues. CDR1 is SQVTM and CDR2 is ANQGSEA in the germline V gene. The V gene lost 4 bases and the J gene lost 7 bases, with 17 bases spanning the gap.

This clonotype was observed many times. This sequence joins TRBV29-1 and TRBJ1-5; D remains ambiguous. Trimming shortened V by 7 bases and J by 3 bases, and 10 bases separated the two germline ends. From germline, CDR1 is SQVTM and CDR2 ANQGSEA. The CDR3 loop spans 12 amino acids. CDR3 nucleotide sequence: TGCAGCGCCGGGATTCACAATCAGCCCCAGCATTTT. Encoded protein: CSAGIHNQPQHF.

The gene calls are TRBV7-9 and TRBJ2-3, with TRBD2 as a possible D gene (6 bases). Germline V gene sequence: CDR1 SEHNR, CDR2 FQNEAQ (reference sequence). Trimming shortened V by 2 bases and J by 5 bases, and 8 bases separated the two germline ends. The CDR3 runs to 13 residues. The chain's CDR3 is CASSLPGGDTQYF. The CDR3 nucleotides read TGTGCCAGCAGCTTACCCGGGGGAGATACGCAGTATTTT.

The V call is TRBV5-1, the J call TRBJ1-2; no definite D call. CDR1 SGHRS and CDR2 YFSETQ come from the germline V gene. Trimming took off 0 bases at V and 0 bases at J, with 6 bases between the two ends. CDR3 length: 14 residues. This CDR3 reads CASSLATANYGYTF. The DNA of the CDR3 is TGCGCCAGCAGCTTGGCCACGGCTAACTATGGCTACACCTTC.

The DNA for the CDR3 is TGTGCCAGCTCACCGGGGGGAGGGCCTGGCGAGCAGTACTTC. Amino acids: CASSPGGGPGEQYF. The genes are TRBV18 and TRBJ2-7, with 7 bases identical to TRBD2. Germline V gene lookup returns CDR1 KGHSH and CDR2 LQKENI. The V and J ends lost 3 bases and 6 bases, in that order; junction bases with no gene match: 8. The CDR3 sequence is 14 residues long. The full variable domain, in which reference TRBV18 and TRBJ2-7 provide the parts outside the CDR3, is NAGVMQNPRHLVRRRGQEARLRCSPMKGHSHVYWYRQLPEEGLKFMVYLQKENIIDESGMPKERFSAEFPKEGPSILRIQQVVRGDSAAYFCASSPGGGPGEQYFGPGTRLTVT.

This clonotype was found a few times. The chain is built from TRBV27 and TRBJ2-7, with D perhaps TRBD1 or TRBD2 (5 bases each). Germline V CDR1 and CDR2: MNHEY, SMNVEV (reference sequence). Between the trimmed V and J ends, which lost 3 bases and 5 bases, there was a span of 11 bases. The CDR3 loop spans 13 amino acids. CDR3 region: CASSFGWGNEQYF. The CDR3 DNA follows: TGTGCCAGCAGTTTCGGCTGGGGGAACGAGCAGTACTTC.

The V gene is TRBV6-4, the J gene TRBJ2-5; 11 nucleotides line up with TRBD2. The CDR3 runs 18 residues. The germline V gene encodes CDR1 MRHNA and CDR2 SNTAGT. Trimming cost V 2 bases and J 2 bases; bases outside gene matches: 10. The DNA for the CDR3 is TGTGCCAGCAGTGACATTGCGGGACTAGCGGCAAAACAAGAGACCCAGTACTTC. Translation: CASSDIAGLAAKQETQYF.

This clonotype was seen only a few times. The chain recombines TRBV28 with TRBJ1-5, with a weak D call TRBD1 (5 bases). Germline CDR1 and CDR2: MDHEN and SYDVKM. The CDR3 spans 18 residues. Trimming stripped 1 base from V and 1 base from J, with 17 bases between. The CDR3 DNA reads TGTGCCAGCAGTTTATTTCTCGGGTGGCAGGGAAGCAATCAGCCCCAGCATTTT. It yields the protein CASSLFLGWQGSNQPQHF.

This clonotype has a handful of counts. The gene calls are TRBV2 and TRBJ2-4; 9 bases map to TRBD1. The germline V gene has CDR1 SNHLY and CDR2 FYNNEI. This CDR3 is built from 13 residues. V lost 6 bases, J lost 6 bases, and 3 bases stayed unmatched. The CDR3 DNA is TGTGCCAGCAGGGCGGGACAGGGAAACATTCAGTACTTC. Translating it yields CASRAGQGNIQYF.

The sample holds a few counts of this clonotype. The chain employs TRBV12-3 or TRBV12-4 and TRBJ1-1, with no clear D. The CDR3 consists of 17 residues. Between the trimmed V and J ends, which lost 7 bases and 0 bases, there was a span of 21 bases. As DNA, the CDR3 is TGTGCCAGCACGCCGTGGGATGCTGAAACCTTGAACACTGAAGCTTTCTTT. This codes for CASTPWDAETLNTEAFF.

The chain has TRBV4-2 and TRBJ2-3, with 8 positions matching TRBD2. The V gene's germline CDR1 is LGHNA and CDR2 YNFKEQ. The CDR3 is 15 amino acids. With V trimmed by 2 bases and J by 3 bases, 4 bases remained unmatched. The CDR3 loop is CASSQTSGGTDTQYF. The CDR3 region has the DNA TGTGCCAGCAGCCAAACTAGCGGAGGTACAGATACGCAGTATTTT.

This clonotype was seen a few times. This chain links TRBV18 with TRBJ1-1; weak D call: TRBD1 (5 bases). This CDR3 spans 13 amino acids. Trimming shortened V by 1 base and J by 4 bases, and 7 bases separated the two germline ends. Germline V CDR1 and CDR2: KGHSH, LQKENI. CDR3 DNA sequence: TGTGCCAGCTCACCACAAGGGACCACTGAAGCTTTCTTT. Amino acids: CASSPQGTTEAFF.

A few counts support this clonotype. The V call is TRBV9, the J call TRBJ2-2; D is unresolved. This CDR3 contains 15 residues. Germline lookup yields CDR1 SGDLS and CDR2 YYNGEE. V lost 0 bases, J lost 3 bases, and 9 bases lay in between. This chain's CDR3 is CASSVVPTDTGELFF. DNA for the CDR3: TGTGCCAGCAGCGTAGTCCCGACTGACACCGGGGAGCTGTTTTTT.

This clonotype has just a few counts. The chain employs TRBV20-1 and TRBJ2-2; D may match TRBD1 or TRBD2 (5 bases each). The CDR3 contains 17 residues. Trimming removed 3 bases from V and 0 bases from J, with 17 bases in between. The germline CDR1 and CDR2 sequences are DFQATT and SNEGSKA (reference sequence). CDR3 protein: CSASSVPGTANTGELFF. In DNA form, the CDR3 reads TGCAGTGCTAGTTCTGTACCCGGGACCGCGAACACCGGGGAGCTGTTTTTT.

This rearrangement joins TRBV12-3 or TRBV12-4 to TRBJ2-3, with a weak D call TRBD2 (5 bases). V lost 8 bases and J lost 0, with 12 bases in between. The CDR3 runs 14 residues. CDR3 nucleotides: TGTGCCAGCGCCACCGGGGTCAGCACAGATACGCAGTATTTT. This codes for CASATGVSTDTQYF.

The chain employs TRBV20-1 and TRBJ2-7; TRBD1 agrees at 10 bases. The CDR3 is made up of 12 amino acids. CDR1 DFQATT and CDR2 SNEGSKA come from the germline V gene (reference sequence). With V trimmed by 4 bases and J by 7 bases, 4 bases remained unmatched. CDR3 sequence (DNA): TGCAGTGCTACGGGACAGGGGCGGGAGCAGTACTTC. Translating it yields CSATGQGREQYF.

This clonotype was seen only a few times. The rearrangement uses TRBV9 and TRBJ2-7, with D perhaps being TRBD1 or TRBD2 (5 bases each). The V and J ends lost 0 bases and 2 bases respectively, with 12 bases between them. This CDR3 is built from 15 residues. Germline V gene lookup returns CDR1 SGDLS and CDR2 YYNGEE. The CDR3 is CASSVDRGPTYEQYF. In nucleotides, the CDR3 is TGTGCCAGCAGCGTAGACCGGGGACCCACCTACGAGCAGTACTTC.

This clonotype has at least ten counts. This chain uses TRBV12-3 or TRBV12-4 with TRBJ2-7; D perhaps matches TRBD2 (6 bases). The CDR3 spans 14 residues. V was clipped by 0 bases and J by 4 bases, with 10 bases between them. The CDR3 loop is CASSLAGGLYEQYF. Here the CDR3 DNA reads TGTGCCAGCAGTTTAGCGGGAGGTCTGTACGAGCAGTACTTC.

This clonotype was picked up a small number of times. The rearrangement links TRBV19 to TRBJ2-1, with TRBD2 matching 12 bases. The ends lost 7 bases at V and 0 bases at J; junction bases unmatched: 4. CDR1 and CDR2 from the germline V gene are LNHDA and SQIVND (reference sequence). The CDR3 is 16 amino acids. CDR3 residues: CASTLTSGSSYNEQFF. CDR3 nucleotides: TGTGCCAGTACCCTGACTAGCGGGAGCTCCTACAATGAGCAGTTCTTC.